These 2 T cell receptor beta chains were sequenced from one sample in a study of human T cells and chemical hapten exposure. Time point of the sample: patch test 1, 2 weeks after DPC sensitization. The treatment: therapeutic diphenylcyclopropenone sensitization with weekly scalp DPC. TCRdb processed the RACE reads anew with MiXCR; each CDR3 protein has one entry. The table records some 340,000 distinct CDR3 sequences, around 7% of them present only once. This specimen consisted of whole blood, obtained in connection with sensitization to the hapten diphenylcyclopropenone (DPC). The source of these receptors is a young woman with alopecia areata. Some clones in this sample may be carry-over from other donors' samples.

In this sample, this clonotype turned up many times. The chain recombines TRBV3-1 with TRBJ2-2, with D tentatively TRBD2 (5 bases). The germline V gene has CDR1 LGHDT and CDR2 YNNKEL (reference sequence). There are 12 residues in the CDR3. V lost 5 bases, J lost 7 bases, and 8 bases lay in between. The CDR3 reads CASSWTHGELFF. The CDR3, as DNA: TGTGCCAGCAGCTGGACTCACGGGGAGCTGTTTTTT. The full variable domain, in which reference TRBV3-1 and TRBJ2-2 provide the parts outside the CDR3, is DTAVSQTPKYLVTQMGNDKSIKCEQNLGHDTMYWYKQDSKKFLKIMFSYNNKELIINETVPNRFSPKSPDKAHLNLHINSLELGDSAVYFCASSWTHGELFFGEGSRLTVL.

About this clonotype itself: A read error is possible here, since a much larger clone lies one base away. The CDR3 here is CASSFYEGNTIYF. In DNA form, the CDR3 reads TGTGCCAGCAGCTTTTATGAAGGAAACACCATATATTTT. This rearrangement joins TRBV7-2 to TRBJ1-3; D call uncertain. Germline V CDR1 and CDR2: SGHTA, FQGNSA. The V and J ends lost 3 bases and 4 bases respectively, with 7 bases between them. This CDR3 is 13 amino acids long.